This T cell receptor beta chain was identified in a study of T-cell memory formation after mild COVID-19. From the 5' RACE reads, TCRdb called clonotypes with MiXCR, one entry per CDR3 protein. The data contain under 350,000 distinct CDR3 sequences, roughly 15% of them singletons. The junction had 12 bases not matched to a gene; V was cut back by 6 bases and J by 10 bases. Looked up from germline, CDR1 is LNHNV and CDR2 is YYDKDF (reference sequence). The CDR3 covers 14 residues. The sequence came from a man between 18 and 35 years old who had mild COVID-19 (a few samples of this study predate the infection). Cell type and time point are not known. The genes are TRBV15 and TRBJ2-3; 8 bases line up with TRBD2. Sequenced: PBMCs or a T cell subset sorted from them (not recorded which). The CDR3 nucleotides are TGTGCCACCAGAGGGGCGGGGGGAGCGGTTCCGCAGTATTTT. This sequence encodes CATRGAGGAVPQYF.